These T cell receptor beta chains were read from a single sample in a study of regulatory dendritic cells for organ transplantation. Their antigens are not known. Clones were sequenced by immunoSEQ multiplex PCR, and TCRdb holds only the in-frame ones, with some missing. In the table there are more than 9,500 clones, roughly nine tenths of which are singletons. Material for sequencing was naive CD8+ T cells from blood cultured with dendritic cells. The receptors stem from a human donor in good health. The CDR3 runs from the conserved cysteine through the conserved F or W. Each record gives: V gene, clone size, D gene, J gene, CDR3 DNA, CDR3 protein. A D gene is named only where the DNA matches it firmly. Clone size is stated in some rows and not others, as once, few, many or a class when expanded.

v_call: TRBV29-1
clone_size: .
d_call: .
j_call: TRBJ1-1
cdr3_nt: TGCAGCGGAGCCCTCGTCAGGCCTCGGAATGAAGCTTTCTTT
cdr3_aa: CSGALVRPRNEAFF

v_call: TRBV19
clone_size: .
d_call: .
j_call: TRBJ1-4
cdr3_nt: TGTGCCAGTAGCTGGGCTATCGCAACTAATGAAAAACTGTTTTTT
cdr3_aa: CASSWAIATNEKLFF

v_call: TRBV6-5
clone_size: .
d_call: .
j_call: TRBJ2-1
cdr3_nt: TGTGCCAGCAGTTACCTGGGAAGTGAGCAGTTCTTC
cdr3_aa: CASSYLGSEQFF

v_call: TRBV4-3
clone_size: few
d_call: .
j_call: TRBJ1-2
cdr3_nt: TGCGCCAGCAGCCAAGATATTGGGGGAGGCTATGGCTACACCTTC
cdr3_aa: CASSQDIGGGYGYTF

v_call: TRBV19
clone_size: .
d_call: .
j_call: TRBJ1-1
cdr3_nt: TGTGCCAGCGAAACCCTCACTGAAGCTTTCTTT
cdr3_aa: CASETLTEAFF

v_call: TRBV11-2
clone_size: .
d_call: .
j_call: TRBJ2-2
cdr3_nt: TGTGCCACCCCGGGGACCGGGCGGAACACCGGGGAGCTGTTTTTT
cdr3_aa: CATPGTGRNTGELFF

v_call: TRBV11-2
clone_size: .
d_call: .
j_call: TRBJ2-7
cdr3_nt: TGTGCCAGCAGCTCCCTACCCGACAGTCTCACCTACGAGCAGTACTTC
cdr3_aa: CASSSLPDSLTYEQYF

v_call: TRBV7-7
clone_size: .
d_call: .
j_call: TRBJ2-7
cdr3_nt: TGTGCTAGCAGTGGGGGGGCTGCCTACGAGCAGTACTTC
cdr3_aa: CASSGGAAYEQYF

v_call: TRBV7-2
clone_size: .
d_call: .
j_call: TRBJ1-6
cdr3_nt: TGTGCCAGCAGCTCCAGAGGGAGCTCCTATAATTCACCCCTCCACTTT
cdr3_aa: CASSSRGSSYNSPLHF

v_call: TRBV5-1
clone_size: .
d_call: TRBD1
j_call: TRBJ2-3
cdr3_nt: TGCGCCGGCGCGTCCGGGACAGGATACACAGATACGCAGTATTTT
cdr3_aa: CAGASGTGYTDTQYF

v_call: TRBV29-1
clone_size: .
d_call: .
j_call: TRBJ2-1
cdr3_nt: TGCAGCGTTGAAGGCAGGGGGGGAATTCGGAATGAGCAGTTCTTC
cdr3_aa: CSVEGRGGIRNEQFF

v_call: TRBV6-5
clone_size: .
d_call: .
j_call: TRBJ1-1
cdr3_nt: TGTGCCAGCAGTTATGTGGGGGGCGGGAACACTGAAGCTTTCTTT
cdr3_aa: CASSYVGGGNTEAFF

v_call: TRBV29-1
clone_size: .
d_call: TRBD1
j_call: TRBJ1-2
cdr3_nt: TGCAGCGTTGAAAGCCCTCTAAGACAGGGGCGGAGGGGTGGCTACACCTTC
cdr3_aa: CSVESPLRQGRRGGYTF

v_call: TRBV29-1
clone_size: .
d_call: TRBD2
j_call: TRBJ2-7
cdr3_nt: TGCAGCGTTGGCGCGGGACTACTCTCCTACGAGCAGTACTTC
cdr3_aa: CSVGAGLLSYEQYF

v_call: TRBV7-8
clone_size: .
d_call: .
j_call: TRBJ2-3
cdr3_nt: TGTGCCAGCAGCCCTAGTCCCCGAGGGGATACGCAGTATTTT
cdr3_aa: CASSPSPRGDTQYF

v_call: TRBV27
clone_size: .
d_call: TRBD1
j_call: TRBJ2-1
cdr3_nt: TGTGCCAGCAGTCCAACGGGACAGGGGAAGCGGAATGAGCAGTTCTTC
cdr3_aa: CASSPTGQGKRNEQFF

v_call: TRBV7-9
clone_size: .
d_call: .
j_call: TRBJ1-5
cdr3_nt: TGTGCCAGCAGCTTAGGAGGTCAGCCCCAGCATTTT
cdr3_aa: CASSLGGQPQHF

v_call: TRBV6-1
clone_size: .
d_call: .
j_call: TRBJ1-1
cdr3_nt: TGTGCCAGCAGTGACGAGGGGTGGGTTGAAGCTTTCTTT
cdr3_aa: CASSDEGWVEAFF

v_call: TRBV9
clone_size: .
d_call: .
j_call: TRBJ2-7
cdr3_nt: TGTGCCAGCAGCGTCGACGGCACAGCCTACGAGCAGTACTTC
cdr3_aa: CASSVDGTAYEQYF

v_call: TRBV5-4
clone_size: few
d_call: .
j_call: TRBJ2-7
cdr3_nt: TGTGCCAGCAGCTCGGGACTTTACGAGCAGTACTTC
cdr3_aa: CASSSGLYEQYF

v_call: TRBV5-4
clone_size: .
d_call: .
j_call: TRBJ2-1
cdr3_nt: TGTGCCAGCAGCTTGGGCTGGGAGAGTGAGCAGTTCTTC
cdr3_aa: CASSLGWESEQFF

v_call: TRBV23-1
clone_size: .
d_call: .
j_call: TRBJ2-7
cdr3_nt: TGCGCCAGCAGTCAATCCCCCTGCCCGAGGCCGGCCTACGAGCAGTACTTC
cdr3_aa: CASSQSPCPRPAYEQYF

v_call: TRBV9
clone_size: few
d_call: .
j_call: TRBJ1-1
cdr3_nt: TGTGCCAGCAGCGCAGGGTCTCGGGACACTGAAGCTTTCTTT
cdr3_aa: CASSAGSRDTEAFF

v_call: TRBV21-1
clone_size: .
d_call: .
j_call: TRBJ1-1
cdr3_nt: TGTGCCAGCAGCAAAGTCCCAGGGGTAGGTACTGAAGCTTTCTTT
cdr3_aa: CASSKVPGVGTEAFF

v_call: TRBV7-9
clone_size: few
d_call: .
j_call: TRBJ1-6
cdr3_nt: TGTGCCAGCAGCTTAAACGCCGGGGGTTCACCCCTCCACTTT
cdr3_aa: CASSLNAGGSPLHF

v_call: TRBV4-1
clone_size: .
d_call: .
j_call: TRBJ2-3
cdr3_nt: TGCGCCAGCCAGATCTGGGGGGCGCCGGGAGAGGCAGATACGCAGTATTTT
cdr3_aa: CASQIWGAPGEADTQYF